What follows are 2 T cell receptor beta chains derived from one specimen sequenced in a study of T cell changes during pregnancy in multiple sclerosis. Only in-frame clones appear in the TCRdb table, and some are missing; sequencing was by immunoSEQ multiplex PCR. Here the sample spans tens of thousands of clones, about 93% being singletons. The specimen was CD4+ T cells from peripheral blood mononuclear cells, collected in the third trimester of pregnancy. The origin of the receptors is a female donor with multiple sclerosis, enrolled in a pregnancy study.

V usage is TRBV7-8 and J usage is TRBJ2-1, with D perhaps TRBD2 (6 bases). Deletions cut 5 bases from V and 1 base from J, with 12 bases between. The CDR3 consists of 15 residues. Per the germline V gene, CDR1 is SGHVS and CDR2 is FQNEAQ. The CDR3 spells CASSIGRGSYNEQFF. CDR3 nucleotides: TGTGCCAGCAGCATAGGTCGGGGGTCCTACAATGAGCAGTTCTTC.

The rearrangement joins TRBV27 to TRBJ2-1, with 7 bases identical to TRBD1. Germline V gene sequence: CDR1 MNHEY, CDR2 SMNVEV (reference sequence). V was pared by 6 bases and J by 3 bases, with 11 bases of the junction left unmatched. The CDR3 runs 16 residues. The CDR3 loop reads CASSAPKGQNYNEQFF. The DNA for the CDR3 is TGTGCCAGCAGCGCCCCAAAGGGACAGAACTACAATGAGCAGTTCTTC.